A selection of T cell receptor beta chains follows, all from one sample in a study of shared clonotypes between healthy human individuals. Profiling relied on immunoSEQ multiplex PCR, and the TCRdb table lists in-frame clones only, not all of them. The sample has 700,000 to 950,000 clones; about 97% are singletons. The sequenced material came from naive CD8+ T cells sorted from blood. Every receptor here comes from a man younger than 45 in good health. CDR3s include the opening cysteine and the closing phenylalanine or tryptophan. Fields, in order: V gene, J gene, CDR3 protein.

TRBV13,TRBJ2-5,CASSYLDSQETQYF
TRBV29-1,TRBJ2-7,CSVLLRSDRPYEQYF
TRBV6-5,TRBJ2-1,CASSDSLAGYNEQFF
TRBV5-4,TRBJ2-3,CASSLFTDTQYF
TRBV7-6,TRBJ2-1,CASSPTSGGRYNEQFF
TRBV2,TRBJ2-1,CASSELAREGPGNEQFF
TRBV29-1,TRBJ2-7,CSVVLQDGSYEQYF
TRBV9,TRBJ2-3,CASSVDWLAGASGADTQYF
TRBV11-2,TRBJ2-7,CASSPRPRTLIYEQYF
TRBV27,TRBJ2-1,CASSLGTGGWNEQFF
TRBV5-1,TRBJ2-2,CASSSGPAGELFF
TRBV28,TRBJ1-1,CASSLWGLGTEAFF